The 19 T cell receptor beta chains below all came from one sample that was sequenced in a study of blood T cell repertoires in COVID-19. Profiling relied on immunoSEQ multiplex PCR, and the TCRdb table lists in-frame clones only, not all of them. Of about 260,000 clones in the sample, approximately 89% were seen once. Sequenced input: peripheral blood. The receptors come from a woman between 65 and 79 years old with COVID-19, enrolled during active disease.

This chain links TRBV24-1 with TRBJ1-5; maybe TRBD1 (5 bases). The CDR3 runs 13 residues. Germline assignment: CDR1 KGHDR and CDR2 SFDVKD. V was trimmed by 9 bases and J by 6 bases, leaving 14 bases between them. The CDR3 bases are TGTGCCACCGGGGGAGGTGCAGGTCAGCCCCAGCATTTT. This translates into CATGGGAGQPQHF.

The gene calls are TRBV19 and TRBJ1-1, with TRBD1 identical over 8 bases. The V gene end was trimmed by 3 bases and the J gene end by 6 bases; junction bases not matched to a gene: 3. In germline, CDR1 is LNHDA, CDR2 SQIVND (reference sequence). This CDR3 region has 13 residues. CDR3 sequence: CASSIPRGPEAFF. In nucleotides, the CDR3 is TGTGCCAGTAGTATCCCCAGGGGGCCTGAAGCTTTCTTT.

The rearrangement joins TRBV11-2 to TRBJ2-7; 12 bases are shared with TRBD2. Germline lookup yields CDR1 SGHAT and CDR2 FQNNGV. The CDR3 is made up of 17 amino acids. V shed 3 bases, J shed 4 bases, and the junction held 10 bases outside the gene matches. The CDR3 coding sequence is TGTGCCAGCAGCTTCCCGATCCGGACTAGCGGGAAGTACGAGCAGTACTTC. Its translation: CASSFPIRTSGKYEQYF.

The rearrangement joins TRBV18 to TRBJ1-5; the D gene is possibly TRBD1 (5 bases). Germline V gives CDR1 KGHSH, CDR2 LQKENI. The CDR3 length is 16 residues. The V end was cut by 2 bases, the J end by 0 bases, with 11 bases between. The CDR3 spells CASSPGGQGSNQPQHF. As DNA, the CDR3 is TGTGCCAGCTCACCAGGCGGCCAGGGTAGCAATCAGCCCCAGCATTTT.

The chain recombines TRBV3-1 (or the pseudogene TRBV3-2) with TRBJ2-2; 9 nucleotides line up with TRBD2. Trimming cost V 4 bases and J 5 bases; bases outside gene matches: 8. Germline V gives CDR1 LGHDT, CDR2 YNNKEL (reference sequence). CDR3 length equals 16 residues. CDR3 residues: CASSPTGTSSTGELFF. CDR3 in DNA: TGTGCCAGCAGCCCCACCGGGACTAGCAGTACCGGGGAGCTGTTTTTT.

This chain connects TRBV4-2 to TRBJ2-7, with TRBD1 matching over 8 bases. The V gene's germline CDR1 is LGHNA and CDR2 YNFKEQ. Trimming at V came to 1 base and at J to 5 bases, leaving 7 bases not matched to a gene. CDR3 length: 15 residues. The CDR3: CASSQAGTGGDEQYF. CDR3 in DNA: TGTGCCAGCAGCCAAGCCGGGACAGGAGGAGACGAGCAGTACTTC.

The rearrangement links TRBV7-6 to TRBJ1-3; maybe TRBD1 (6 bases). The V gene's germline CDR1 is SGHVS and CDR2 FNYEAQ. The CDR3 extends over 15 amino acids. Trimming stripped 5 bases from V and 1 base from J, with 12 bases between. This CDR3 is CASSKQQGSGNTIYF. The CDR3, as DNA: TGTGCCAGCAGCAAGCAACAGGGTTCTGGAAACACCATATATTTT.

V gene TRBV5-1 combines with J gene TRBJ2-5, with 10 bases aligning to TRBD2. After removal of 3 bases from V and 2 bases from J, the junction contained 7 bases not matched to a gene. Germline CDR1 and CDR2: SGHRS and YFSETQ. The CDR3 consists of 16 residues. This CDR3 reads CASSSSVAGGQETQYF. The CDR3, as DNA: TGCGCCAGCAGCTCATCCGTAGCGGGAGGTCAAGAGACCCAGTACTTC.

This rearrangement joins TRBV27 to TRBJ1-2, with D maybe TRBD1 (6 bases). The CDR3 totals 14 residues. Germline values: CDR1 MNHEY, CDR2 SMNVEV (reference sequence). Trimming left V 6 bases short and J 2 bases short, with 13 bases between. In nucleotides, the CDR3 is TGTGCCAGCAGCCCCCGGGGGGCAAACTATGGCTACACCTTC. As protein: CASSPRGANYGYTF.

The chain links TRBV18 to TRBJ2-2, with a possible D match to TRBD2 (5 bases). The CDR3 covers 14 residues. The V end was cut by 6 bases, the J end by 3 bases, with 11 bases between. The germline V gene encodes CDR1 KGHSH and CDR2 LQKENI. The CDR3 bases are TGTGCCAGCTCTCGGGGATCGGACACCGGGGAGCTGTTTTTT. It is translated as CASSRGSDTGELFF. Based on the CDR3 plus reference TRBV18 and TRBJ2-2, the full variable domain is NAGVMQNPRHLVRRRGQEARLRCSPMKGHSHVYWYRQLPEEGLKFMVYLQKENIIDESGMPKERFSAEFPKEGPSILRIQQVVRGDSAAYFCASSRGSDTGELFFGEGSRLTVL.

Many counts were recorded for this clone. The chain is built from TRBV7-9 and TRBJ1-4, with TRBD1 as a possible D gene (5 bases). Germline V lookup: CDR1 SEHNR, CDR2 FQNEAQ (reference sequence). This CDR3 region has 14 residues. V was clipped by 2 bases and J by 7 bases, with 11 bases between them. The CDR3 DNA follows: TGTGCCAGCAGCTTAAGGGGTTCAGGTGAAAAACTGTTTTTT. It yields the protein CASSLRGSGEKLFF.

This chain uses TRBV30 with TRBJ1-5, with 11 nucleotides matching TRBD1. CDR1 is GTSNPN, CDR2 SVGIG, per germline (reference sequence). Trimming cost V 3 bases and J 0 bases; bases outside gene matches: 7. The CDR3 runs to 17 residues. CDR3: CAWSEGTGGVSNQPQHF. The CDR3 nucleotides read TGTGCCTGGAGCGAGGGGACAGGGGGTGTTAGCAATCAGCCCCAGCATTTT.

This clone was detected only once. This chain joins TRBV18 and TRBJ2-3; D may be TRBD2 (6 bases). V lost 3 bases and J 0 bases, leaving 16 bases between the germline ends. The CDR3 is 17 amino acids. Germline assignment: CDR1 KGHSH and CDR2 LQKENI. The CDR3 DNA follows: TGTGCCAGCTCACCGATGCCTAGCGACACTAGCACAGATACGCAGTATTTT. It codes for CASSPMPSDTSTDTQYF.

The chain has TRBV4-3 and TRBJ2-1; TRBD2 is a possible D gene (5 bases). Trimming left V 0 bases short and J 7 bases short, with 16 bases between. CDR1 is LGHNA, CDR2 YSLEER, per germline. CDR3 length equals 16 residues. CDR3 bases: TGCGCCAGCAGCCAAGATTCCGGGGTCCGAGTGAATGAGCAGTTCTTC. Protein product: CASSQDSGVRVNEQFF.

The CDR3 sequence: CASSTGTSGRADTQYF. Written as DNA, the CDR3 is TGTGCCAGCAGCACCGGGACTAGCGGGAGGGCAGATACGCAGTATTTT. This rearrangement joins TRBV7-3 to TRBJ2-3; 16 nucleotides line up with TRBD2. Germline V CDR1 and CDR2: SGHTA, FQGTGA. The CDR3 runs 16 residues. V lost 5 bases to trimming and J lost 4 bases; unmatched junction nucleotides: 3.

This chain connects TRBV28 to TRBJ1-6; the D is unclear. The germline V gene encodes CDR1 MDHEN and CDR2 SYDVKM. CDR3 length equals 17 residues. V lost 4 bases, J lost 4 bases, and 17 bases lay in between. CDR3: CASSSQGRGTYNSPLHF. The CDR3 bases are TGTGCCAGCAGTTCTCAAGGGCGGGGAACTTATAATTCACCCCTCCACTTT.

This clone was counted a single time. This chain uses TRBV10-3 with TRBJ1-5; 9 bases agree with TRBD1. The germline V gene encodes CDR1 ENHRY and CDR2 SYGVKD. The junction had 10 bases not matched to a gene; V was cut back by 6 bases and J by 7 bases. CDR3 length: 15 residues. The CDR3 region is CAISTSTGQGQPQHF. The CDR3 coding sequence is TGTGCCATCAGCACTTCGACGGGACAGGGCCAGCCCCAGCATTTT.

A word on this clone: The same CDR3 can be traced to other DNA sequences in this sample. V gene TRBV6-5 combines with J gene TRBJ1-2; D remains ambiguous. CDR3 length equals 13 residues. Trimming stripped 6 bases from V and 2 bases from J, with 10 bases between. Looked up from germline, CDR1 is MNHEY and CDR2 is SVGAGI. The CDR3 bases are TGTGCCAGCAGACGAACAGTGAACTATGGCTACACCTTC. Encoded protein: CASRRTVNYGYTF.

The chain recombines TRBV19 with TRBJ1-1, with TRBD1 matching 7 bases. V gave up 10 bases and J gave up 0 bases; unmatched junction bases: 5. Germline CDR1 reads LNHDA; CDR2 reads SQIVND (reference sequence). The CDR3 consists of 13 residues. CDR3 in DNA: TGTGCCACAGCGACAGGGATGAACACTGAAGCTTTCTTT. This encodes CATATGMNTEAFF.